This T cell receptor (beta chain) appears in the sequencing data of a study of blood T cell repertoires in COVID-19. This CDR3 is 16 amino acids long. Germline V lookup: CDR1 SGHVS, CDR2 FQNEAQ. A note on this clone: Germline and junction disagree at one end, which may indicate a read error.

The data were produced by immunoSEQ multiplex PCR, yet TCRdb's version contains in-frame clones alone and is incomplete. The sample records roughly 250,000 clones, about 83% being singletons. V and J are TRBV7-8 and TRBJ2-7; 7 bases agree with TRBD1. The source of this sequence is a human donor in a cohort sampled during active COVID-19. Specimen: peripheral blood. DNA for the CDR3: TGTGCCAGCACCCGAGTAAGGGGGCTCAACTCCAACGAGCAGTACTTC. Protein: CASTRVRGLNSNEQYF.